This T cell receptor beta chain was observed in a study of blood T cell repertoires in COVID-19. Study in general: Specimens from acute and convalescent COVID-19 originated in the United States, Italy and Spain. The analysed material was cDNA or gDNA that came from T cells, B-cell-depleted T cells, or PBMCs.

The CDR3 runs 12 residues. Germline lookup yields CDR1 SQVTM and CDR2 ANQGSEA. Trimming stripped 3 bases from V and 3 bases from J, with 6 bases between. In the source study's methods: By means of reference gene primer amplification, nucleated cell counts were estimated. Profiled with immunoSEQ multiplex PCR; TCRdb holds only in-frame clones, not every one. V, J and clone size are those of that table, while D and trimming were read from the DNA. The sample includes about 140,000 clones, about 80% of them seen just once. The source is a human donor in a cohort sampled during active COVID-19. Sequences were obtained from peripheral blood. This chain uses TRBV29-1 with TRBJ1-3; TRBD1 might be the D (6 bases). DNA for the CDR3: TGCAGCGTTGACAGGGGTGGAAACACCATATATTTT. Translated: CSVDRGGNTIYF.